This entry concerns a single T cell receptor (beta chain). Antigen unknown. The sample is drawn from a study of OX40 agonist ivuxolimab in advanced cancers. Study information: An agonistic anti-OX40 (CD134) antibody, ivuxolimab, was used to treat the patients.

This table comes from immunoSEQ multiplex PCR, and its TCRdb copy is limited to in-frame clones, with some not included. This table has approximately 70,000 clones, 65% to 90% appearing once. This CDR3 region has 16 residues. Germline V gene lookup returns CDR1 MNHNY and CDR2 SVGAGI (reference sequence). V was clipped by 3 bases and J by 4 bases; unmatched bases: 8. Study-level results: Researchers report that CD8+ T cells had, on average, more expanded clones than CD4+. CD4+ and CD8+ T cells in blood underwent clonal expansion by week 6 at 0.1 to 3.0 mg/kg.

This specimen consisted of CD4+ or CD8+ T cells sorted from blood, obtained in a trial of the OX40 agonist ivuxolimab. This sequence was found in an adult with an advanced solid tumor such as melanoma, head and neck, liver or kidney cancer. This chain links TRBV6-6 with TRBJ2-1; 8 nucleotides match TRBD1. As DNA, the CDR3 is TGTGCCAGCAGTTATGGGCAGGGGGCTTCTTACAATGAGCAGTTCTTC. It codes for CASSYGQGASYNEQFF.